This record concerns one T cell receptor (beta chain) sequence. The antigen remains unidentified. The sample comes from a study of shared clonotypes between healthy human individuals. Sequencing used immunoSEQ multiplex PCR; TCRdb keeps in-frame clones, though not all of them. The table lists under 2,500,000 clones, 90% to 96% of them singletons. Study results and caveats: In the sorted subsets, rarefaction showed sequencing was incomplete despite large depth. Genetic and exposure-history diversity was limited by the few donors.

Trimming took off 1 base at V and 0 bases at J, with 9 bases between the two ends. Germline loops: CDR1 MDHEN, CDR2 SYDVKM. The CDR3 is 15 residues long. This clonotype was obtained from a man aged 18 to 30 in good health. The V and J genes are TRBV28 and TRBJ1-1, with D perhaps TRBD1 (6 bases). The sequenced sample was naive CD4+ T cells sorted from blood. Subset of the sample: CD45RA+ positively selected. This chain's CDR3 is CASSLSGTLNTEAFF. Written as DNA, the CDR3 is TGTGCCAGCAGTTTATCCGGGACATTGAACACTGAAGCTTTCTTT.